The rows below give T cell receptor beta chains drawn from one sample of a study of T cell repertoires in cytomegalovirus infection. From the reads, TCRdb called clonotypes with MiXCR, one entry per CDR3 protein. This sample has under 300,000 distinct CDR3 sequences, with approximately 13% found just once. Material for sequencing was PBMCs. The receptors here all came from a human donor in good health (CMV status not recorded). Some clones in this sample may be carry-over from other donors' samples. CDR3s include the opening cysteine and the closing phenylalanine or tryptophan. D genes are given only for firm matches. Rows give clone size only sometimes, using once, few, many, or a class for an expanded clone.

j_call v_call d_call clone_size cdr3_aa cdr3_nt
TRBJ2-1 TRBV7-6 TRBD2 many CASSFGTSGGAWPDEQFF TGTGCCAGCAGCTTCGGGACTAGCGGGGGGGCGTGGCCAGATGAGCAGTTCTTC
TRBJ2-1 TRBV19 NA few CASSNGQLYNEQFF TGTGCCAGTAGTAACGGACAGTTATACAATGAGCAGTTCTTC
TRBJ2-2 TRBV30 NA few CAWSDTDTGELFF TGTGCCTGGAGCGATACTGACACCGGGGAGCTGTTTTTT
TRBJ2-1 TRBV29-1 NA few CSVGATRGSEQFF TGCAGCGTTGGCGCTACCCGGGGTAGTGAGCAGTTCTTC
TRBJ2-3 TRBV28 TRBD2 many CASSPNSGRARDTQYF TGTGCCAGCAGTCCCAATAGCGGGAGGGCCAGAGATACGCAGTATTTT
TRBJ2-1 TRBV29-1 TRBD2 many CSVEDETSYEQFF TGCAGCGTTGAAGATGAGACTAGCTATGAGCAGTTCTTC
TRBJ2-7 TRBV5-6 NA few CASRMLQGAGSYEQYF TGTGCCAGCAGGATGCTTCAAGGGGCGGGCTCCTACGAGCAGTACTTC
TRBJ1-5 TRBV20-1 TRBD1 many CSAWGTGGSNQPQHF TGCAGTGCTTGGGGGACAGGAGGAAGCAATCAGCCCCAGCATTTT
TRBJ1-5 TRBV6-2/TRBV6-3 TRBD1 NA CASKTGTGPDQPQHF TGTGCCAGCAAGACCGGGACAGGGCCTGATCAGCCCCAGCATTTT
TRBJ2-7 TRBV28 NA many CASSSSGVAHEQYF TGTGCCAGCAGTTCGTCAGGGGTTGCTCACGAGCAGTACTTC
TRBJ2-7 TRBV7-2 NA many CASSLDSFGREQYF TGTGCCAGCAGCTTAGACAGTTTCGGGCGCGAGCAGTACTTC
TRBJ2-3 TRBV19 NA many CASSINLQGEDTQYF TGTGCCAGTAGTATAAATCTCCAGGGAGAAGATACGCAGTATTTT
TRBJ2-5 TRBV4-3 NA NA CASSQEVRETQYF TGCGCCAGCAGCCAAGAGGTCAGAGAGACCCAGTACTTC
TRBJ1-2 TRBV7-2 NA many CASSPAGYSGYTF TGTGCCAGCAGCCCGGCGGGGTATTCTGGCTACACCTTC
TRBJ2-1 TRBV29-1 TRBD2 NA CSVTTGGGGSYNEQFF TGCAGCGTGACTACGGGAGGGGGAGGCTCCTACAATGAGCAGTTCTTC
TRBJ2-1 TRBV6-2/TRBV6-3 NA many CASSQWRTEIIQFF TGTGCCAGCAGTCAGTGGCGGACAGAAATTATTCAGTTCTTC
TRBJ2-7 TRBV27 NA few CASSLLGTRVSEQYF TGTGCCAGCAGCCTACTCGGGACGAGGGTGTCCGAGCAGTACTTC
TRBJ2-1 TRBV7-2 NA many CASSSPTPYEQFF TGTGCCAGCAGCTCCCCTACCCCCTATGAGCAGTTCTTC
TRBJ1-1 TRBV7-2 TRBD1 many CASSSITRRTGPNTEAFF TGTGCCAGCAGCTCGATTACCCGTCGGACAGGACCGAACACTGAAGCTTTCTTT
TRBJ1-2 TRBV20-1 NA many CSARDRSSYGYTF TGCAGTGCTAGAGATCGTTCGTCCTATGGCTACACCTTC
TRBJ2-1 TRBV5-1 NA NA CASSLAPSNEQFF TGCGCCAGCAGCTTGGCCCCCAGTAATGAGCAGTTCTTC
TRBJ1-1 TRBV9 NA NA CASSVVAENTEAFF TGTGCCAGCAGCGTAGTAGCAGAGAACACTGAAGCTTTCTTT
TRBJ2-1 TRBV2 NA few CASSDGRAYNEQFF TGTGCCAGCAGTGACGGTAGGGCGTACAATGAGCAGTTCTTC
TRBJ2-1 TRBV7-2 TRBD1 many CASSTLGQGFNEQFF TGTGCCAGCAGCACTTTGGGACAGGGCTTCAATGAGCAGTTCTTC
TRBJ2-5 TRBV7-8 NA many CASSLVSGAGGAETQYF TGTGCCAGCAGCTTAGTTAGTGGTGCAGGGGGGGCAGAGACCCAGTACTTC
TRBJ1-5 TRBV12-3/TRBV12-4 NA many CASSSEGDSNQPQHF TGTGCCAGCAGTTCGGAGGGGGATAGCAATCAGCCCCAGCATTTT
TRBJ2-7 TRBV27 TRBD1 few CASRGDRAKSYEQYF TGTGCCAGCAGGGGAGACAGGGCAAAGTCCTACGAGCAGTACTTC
TRBJ1-5 TRBV28 NA NA CASSYPSQGDQPQHF TGTGCCAGCAGCTACCCAAGTCAGGGCGATCAGCCCCAGCATTTT
TRBJ1-5 TRBV6-2/TRBV6-3 NA few CASRLGTLPSNQPQHF TGTGCCAGCAGACTCGGGACCCTACCAAGCAATCAGCCCCAGCATTTT
TRBJ2-7 TRBV7-2 NA many CASSLPGRQAEQYF TGTGCCAGCAGCTTACCAGGACGACAGGCGGAGCAGTACTTC
TRBJ2-5 TRBV2 NA many CASSEVWEQTQYF TGTGCCAGCAGTGAAGTTTGGGAACAGACCCAGTACTTC
TRBJ1-1 TRBV28 NA NA CASWGGVANTEAFF TGTGCCAGCTGGGGCGGGGTGGCGAACACTGAAGCTTTCTTT
TRBJ2-6 TRBV6-5 TRBD1 few CASSPRGTARAGANVLTF TGTGCCAGCAGCCCAAGGGGGACAGCTAGAGCTGGGGCCAACGTCCTGACTTTC
TRBJ1-5 TRBV18 TRBD1 few CASSPPGQSNQPQHF TGTGCCAGCTCACCACCGGGACAGTCGAATCAGCCCCAGCATTTT
TRBJ2-2 TRBV5-5 TRBD1 NA CASSYPNRGTGELFF TGTGCCAGCAGCTACCCTAACAGGGGCACCGGGGAGCTGTTTTTT
TRBJ2-5 TRBV7-2 NA many CASSFTGAMETQYF TGTGCCAGCAGCTTTACGGGGGCCATGGAGACCCAGTACTTC
TRBJ2-5 TRBV20-1 NA many CSARDQGGQTQYF TGCAGTGCTAGAGATCAGGGTGGGCAGACCCAGTACTTC